The 23 T cell receptor beta chains given below trace back to one sample, sequenced in a study of blood T cell repertoires in COVID-19. Repertoires were generated with immunoSEQ multiplex PCR, while TCRdb's copy carries only in-frame clones and drops some. The sample records about 44,000 clones, 82% being singletons. The sample taken for sequencing was peripheral blood. The receptors derive from a woman aged 70-85 years with acute or convalescent COVID-19.

The chain has TRBV11-1 and TRBJ2-1, with a possible D match to TRBD2 (6 bases). This CDR3 region has 15 residues. The ends were cut back, 4 bases at V and 4 bases at J, with 14 bases in the middle. Germline lookup yields CDR1 SGHAT and CDR2 FQDESV (reference sequence). The CDR3 region is CASSYGGPVYNEQFF. In DNA form, the CDR3 reads TGTGCCAGCAGCTACGGAGGGCCGGTATACAATGAGCAGTTCTTC.

The V and J genes are TRBV21-1 and TRBJ2-1; the D call of TRBD2 is as the table states it, not checked on the DNA. TRBV21-1 is an annotated pseudogene. This CDR3 is 16 amino acids long. The CDR3 spells CASSLLAGDLAHEQFF. The CDR3 region has the DNA TGTGCCAGCAGCCTACTAGCGGGAGATCTTGCGCATGAGCAGTTCTTC.

The chain recombines TRBV7-4 with TRBJ2-1; TRBD2 is a possible D gene (5 bases). Germline V gene sequence: CDR1 SGHVT, CDR2 SQSDAQ. V was shortened by 0 bases and J by 9 bases, with 24 bases between the two germline ends. CDR3 size: 18 residues. The CDR3 coding sequence is TGTGCCAGCAGCTTAGCCAGTGTAGCGCCTATAATGAGGAGTGAGCAGTTCTTC. It encodes CASSLASVAPIMRSEQFF.

The rearrangement joins TRBV6-4 to TRBJ1-1; D perhaps matches TRBD1 (5 bases). There are 13 residues in the CDR3. V lost 5 bases and J 7 bases, leaving 14 bases between the germline ends. CDR1 and CDR2 (germline): MRHNA, SNTAGT. CDR3 DNA: TGTGCCAGCAGTAGGGGTGGGGCGAGTGAAGCTTTCTTT. Its protein product is CASSRGGASEAFF.

The V gene is TRBV5-1, the J gene TRBJ1-1; TRBD1 aligns across 7 bases. The CDR3 contains 14 residues. V lost 1 base to trimming and J lost 6 bases; unmatched junction nucleotides: 6. CDR1 and CDR2 (germline): SGHRS, YFSETQ. CDR3: CASSLRPRGAEAFF. In DNA form, the CDR3 reads TGCGCCAGCAGCTTGAGACCCAGGGGGGCTGAAGCTTTCTTT.

This clone was observed a handful of times. CDR3 loop: CASSQGGGETYEQYF. CDR3 nucleotide sequence: TGTGCCAGCAGCCAGGGGGGCGGTGAGACCTACGAGCAGTACTTC. V gene TRBV6-4 combines with J gene TRBJ2-7, with a possible D match to TRBD1 (7 bases). This CDR3 has 15 amino acids. V shed 6 bases and J shed 2 bases, with 17 bases lying between them. Germline assignment: CDR1 MRHNA and CDR2 SNTAGT.

This sequence joins TRBV20-1 and TRBJ2-1; possibly TRBD2 for D (7 bases). V was clipped by 3 bases and J by 8 bases, with 20 bases between them. The CDR3 is made up of 15 amino acids. Germline V gene data show CDR1 as DFQATT and CDR2 as SNEGSKA (reference sequence). Here the CDR3 reads CSASRRGGGRYEQFF. CDR3 nucleotide sequence: TGCAGTGCTAGTCGAAGGGGAGGGGGTAGGTATGAGCAGTTCTTC.

The V and J genes are TRBV7-8 and TRBJ2-7; 9 bases fit TRBD1. This CDR3 is built from 15 residues. Per germline, CDR1 SGHVS and CDR2 FQNEAQ. V was clipped by 4 bases and J by 6 bases; unmatched bases: 10. The CDR3 sequence: CASSWGDRAPSEQYF. The CDR3 DNA follows: TGTGCCAGCAGCTGGGGGGACAGGGCCCCATCCGAGCAGTACTTC.

V gene TRBV5-1 combines with J gene TRBJ1-2, with unresolved D. Germline-derived CDR1 and CDR2 are SGHRS and YFSETQ. Trimming stripped 2 bases from V and 1 base from J, with 9 bases between. The CDR3 contains 14 residues. The CDR3 reads CASSLTDNNYGYTF. The CDR3 DNA reads TGCGCCAGCAGCTTAACAGACAATAACTATGGCTACACCTTC.

The chain uses TRBV2 and TRBJ1-3; unclear D gene. The CDR3 runs to 12 residues. Germline values: CDR1 SNHLY, CDR2 FYNNEI. The V gene lost 3 bases and the J gene lost 6 bases, with 6 bases spanning the gap. The CDR3 spells CASSDSVNTIYF. The DNA for the CDR3 is TGTGCCAGCAGTGATTCGGTAAACACCATATATTTT. Together with reference TRBV2 and TRBJ1-3, the CDR3 gives the full variable domain: EPEVTQTPSHQVTQMGQEVILRCVPISNHLYFYWYRQILGQKVEFLVSFYNNEISEKSEIFDDQFSVERPDGSNFTLKIRSTKLEDSAMYFCASSDSVNTIYFGEGSWLTVV.

The sample holds one count of this clone. V usage is TRBV7-3 and J usage is TRBJ2-3; 12 bases are shared with TRBD2. The CDR3 is 16 residues long. Unmatched junction bases numbered 7, after V lost 4 bases and J lost 5 bases. Germline V gene lookup returns CDR1 SGHTA and CDR2 FQGTGA. This CDR3 is CASSWGLAGGEDTQYF. CDR3 bases: TGTGCCAGCAGCTGGGGTCTAGCGGGAGGGGAAGATACGCAGTATTTT.

The rearrangement uses TRBV4-3 and TRBJ2-2, with a tentative D call TRBD1 (6 bases). The CDR3 runs to 17 residues. Between the trimmed V and J ends, which lost 4 bases and 4 bases, there was a span of 19 bases. Germline V gene lookup returns CDR1 LGHNA and CDR2 YSLEER. The CDR3 coding sequence is TGCGCCAGCAGCCCACCTCGGACAGCGGCGGGCACCGGGGAGCTGTTTTTT. Amino acids: CASSPPRTAAGTGELFF.

The genes are TRBV7-9 and TRBJ1-1; 9 bases map to TRBD1. The length of the CDR3 is 13 residues. Germline CDR1 reads SEHNR; CDR2 reads FQNEAQ (reference sequence). V lost 5 bases and J lost 9; bases outside the gene matches: 7. CDR3 DNA sequence: TGTGCCAGCAGCGTACAGGGGGCGCAGAAAGCTTTCTTT. It encodes CASSVQGAQKAFF.

The chain employs TRBV15 and TRBJ2-2; the D gene is possibly TRBD2 (6 bases). Germline V gene lookup returns CDR1 LNHNV and CDR2 YYDKDF (reference sequence). Deletions cut 6 bases from V and 7 bases from J, with 12 bases between. There are 13 residues in the CDR3. The CDR3 reads CATRTPGSGELFF. CDR3 coding DNA: TGTGCCACCAGGACCCCCGGGAGCGGGGAGCTGTTTTTT.

The chain recombines TRBV2 with TRBJ2-7; D is unresolved. CDR3 length: 13 amino acids. V lost 6 bases to trimming and J lost 6 bases, with 15 bases between them. Looked up from germline, CDR1 is SNHLY and CDR2 is FYNNEI. The CDR3 DNA reads as TGTGCCAGCAGCCCGACTTGGCTGGGCGAGCAGTACTTC. It encodes CASSPTWLGEQYF.

This clone was observed a few times. The rearrangement links TRBV5-1 to TRBJ2-3, with 8 bases lining up with TRBD2. With 4 bases clipped from V and 0 bases from J, the junction kept 7 bases outside the gene matches. This CDR3 spans 16 amino acids. The V gene's germline CDR1 is SGHRS and CDR2 YFSETQ. Written as DNA, the CDR3 is TGCGCCAGCAGCATTACTAGCGGCTCTAGCACAGATACGCAGTATTTT. This translates into CASSITSGSSTDTQYF.

This clone appeared once. This rearrangement joins TRBV11-2 to TRBJ2-7, with 7 bases that match TRBD1. CDR1 is SGHAT, CDR2 FQNNGV, per germline. This CDR3 contains 15 residues. The trim removed 2 bases at V and 5 bases at J, leaving 9 bases unmatched. The CDR3 coding sequence is TGTGCCAGCAGCTTAAACTGGGACAGTGTCAACGAGCAGTACTTC. Its translation: CASSLNWDSVNEQYF.

The chain is built from TRBV5-6 and TRBJ1-4, with 8 bases that match TRBD1. The J segment lost 8 bases and the V segment lost 1 base, leaving 4 bases of the junction unmatched. There are 14 residues in the CDR3. Germline CDR1 reads SGHDT; CDR2 reads YYEEEE. The DNA of the CDR3 is TGTGCCAGCAGCTTGCCAGGGGGCGAGGAAAAACTGTTTTTT. It yields the protein CASSLPGGEEKLFF.

The V and J genes are TRBV28 and TRBJ2-4, with 8 bases that match TRBD2. V was pared by 9 bases and J by 5 bases, with 9 bases of the junction left unmatched. The CDR3 contains 14 residues. CDR1 and CDR2 (germline): MDHEN, SYDVKM. CDR3 in amino acids: CASSPGGSQNIQYF. CDR3 in DNA: TGTGCCAGTTCCCCGGGGGGGAGCCAAAACATTCAGTACTTC.

This sequence joins TRBV9 and TRBJ2-1, with 10 bases that match TRBD1. Germline V gene lookup returns CDR1 SGDLS and CDR2 YYNGEE. J gave up 7 bases and V 0 bases, and 16 bases lay outside the gene matches. This CDR3 comprises 19 residues. The CDR3 DNA follows: TGTGCCAGCAGCGTAGGACAGGGGGCTTTGGCCCTCAGGGGGAATGAGCAGTTCTTC. Translated: CASSVGQGALALRGNEQFF.

This clone turned up a few times. The rearrangement links TRBV6-6 to TRBJ2-5; TRBD2 matches 9 bases. V dropped 5 bases and J dropped 4; count of bases not matched to a gene: 8. CDR3 length: 15 residues. Germline V gene lookup returns CDR1 MNHNY and CDR2 SVGAGI (reference sequence). The chain's CDR3 is CASSRGGGAPETQYF. CDR3 nucleotide sequence: TGTGCCAGCAGTCGGGGCGGGGGGGCCCCAGAGACCCAGTACTTC.

V gene TRBV14 combines with J gene TRBJ1-3; TRBD1 is a possible D gene (5 bases). The CDR3 runs 17 residues. Germline V CDR1 and CDR2: SGHDN, FVKESK. V shed 3 bases and J shed 0 bases, with 15 bases lying between them. DNA of the CDR3: TGTGCCAGCAGCCAGGTGGACGGGACTAGCTCTGGAAACACCATATATTTT. Translating it yields CASSQVDGTSSGNTIYF.

The chain carries TRBV10-3 and TRBJ1-2; the D gene is possibly TRBD1 (5 bases). V was clipped by 2 bases and J by 5 bases, with 9 bases between them. CDR3 size: 13 residues. Germline V lookup: CDR1 ENHRY, CDR2 SYGVKD. CDR3 in DNA: TGTGCCATCAGTGAGAGGACACATTATGGCTACACCTTC. This translates into CAISERTHYGYTF.